This T cell receptor (beta chain) was captured by sequencing in a study of STAT5B mutations in CD4+ large granular lymphocyte leukemia. The CDR3 is 14 amino acids. Germline V gene data show CDR1 as MNHEY and CDR2 as SMNVEV (reference sequence). The V end lost 3 bases, the J end lost 0 bases, and 3 bases lay between the germline ends. Repertoires were generated with immunoSEQ multiplex PCR, while TCRdb's copy carries only in-frame clones and drops some. The sample carries tens of thousands of clones, roughly 83% recorded once. Material for sequencing was CD4+ T cells from blood buffy coats. This clonotype was sampled from a human donor in good health. The V and J genes are TRBV27 and TRBJ2-6; D is unclear. CDR3 nucleotide sequence: TGTGCCAGCAGTTTTTCCTCTGGGGCCAACGTCCTGACTTTC. Encoded protein: CASSFSSGANVLTF.